There are many counts of the clone carrying this T cell receptor beta chain. CDR1 and CDR2 from the germline V gene are SGHRS and YFSETQ. This CDR3 comprises 16 residues. V gave up 0 bases and J gave up 8 bases; unmatched junction bases: 10. In the library, individual cDNA molecules carried attached unique molecular identifiers. TCRdb analysed the 5' RACE reads with MiXCR anew, one entry per CDR3 protein. The profile covers 50,000 to 70,000 distinct CDR3 sequences, with approximately 9.3% appearing a single time and around 8.3% taken by the ten largest. This sample is part of a study of early T cells in non-severe SARS-CoV-2 infection.

What was sequenced was whole blood. This clonotype was sampled from an adult who was a healthcare worker with PCR-confirmed SARS-CoV-2 infection or an uninfected control (not recorded which). The rearrangement links TRBV5-1 to TRBJ2-1; 8 nucleotides align to TRBD2. For the CDR3, the DNA is TGCGCCAGCAGCTTGGAGGGACTAGGGGAGTTAGATGAGCAGTTCTTC. This encodes CASSLEGLGELDEQFF.